These 18 T cell receptor beta chains were all obtained from the same sample, sequenced in a study of T cell repertoires in cytomegalovirus infection. MiXCR, run by TCRdb on the reads, gives a single entry per CDR3 protein. This table holds tens of thousands of distinct CDR3 sequences, 33% found once. No antigens are known for them. Sequenced sample: PBMCs, sequenced either directly or after in vitro stimulation (not recorded which). These receptors came from a human donor in good health (CMV status not recorded). Some clones in this sample may be carry-over from other donors' samples.

DNA of the CDR3: TGTGCCAGCGCCACAGGGGGCGTGGATACGCAGTATTTT. Translating it yields CASATGGVDTQYF. This rearrangement joins TRBV27 to TRBJ2-3, with 9 bases matching TRBD1. Germline CDR1 and CDR2: MNHEY and SMNVEV (reference sequence). The CDR3 is made up of 13 amino acids. After removal of 8 bases from V and 6 bases from J, the junction contained 6 bases not matched to a gene.

This clonotype came up a few times. This sequence joins TRBV20-1 and TRBJ2-4, with TRBD2 matching over 7 bases. The CDR3 is 14 residues long. The V segment lost 5 bases and the J segment 1 base; nucleotides outside the gene matches: 5. The germline gives CDR1 DFQATT, CDR2 SNEGSKA (reference sequence). CDR3 nucleotides: TGCAGTGCTTACCTGGGGGGGGCCAAAAACATTCAGTACTTC. Its protein product is CSAYLGGAKNIQYF.

The chain joins TRBV28 to TRBJ1-1; D uncertain. This CDR3 has 15 residues. Germline CDR1 is MDHEN and CDR2 is SYDVKM. The germline V and J ends were trimmed by 6 bases and 1 base, with 15 bases remaining between them. CDR3 residues: CASSRFGRPNTEAFF. In DNA form, the CDR3 reads TGTGCCAGCAGCCGTTTCGGCAGACCGAACACTGAAGCTTTCTTT.

This clonotype was counted only a few times. The chain links TRBV11-2 to TRBJ2-7; TRBD2 matches at 10 bases. This CDR3 is 16 amino acids long. The germline V gene encodes CDR1 SGHAT and CDR2 FQNNGV. Losses at the gene ends were 6 bases for V and 0 bases for J; bases not matched to a gene: 8. The DNA of the CDR3 is TGTGCCAGCAGAAATAGAGCTAGCGGGAGCTCCTACGAGCAGTACTTC. It is translated as CASRNRASGSSYEQYF.

This clonotype was counted a few times. V usage is TRBV20-1 and J usage is TRBJ1-5; tentatively, D is TRBD1 (5 bases). V was shortened by 8 bases and J by 7 bases, with 12 bases between the two germline ends. The length of the CDR3 is 11 residues. CDR1 is DFQATT and CDR2 is SNEGSKA in the germline V gene (reference sequence). CDR3 region: CSIRAGQPQHF. The CDR3 DNA reads TGCAGTATCAGGGCGGGACAGCCCCAGCATTTT.

The rearrangement uses TRBV5-5 and TRBJ1-1; 7 nucleotides agree with TRBD1. The CDR3 is made up of 14 amino acids. V shed 0 bases, J shed 7 bases, and the junction held 6 bases outside the gene matches. Germline values: CDR1 SGHKS, CDR2 YYEKEE (reference sequence). The CDR3 sequence: CASSLGSTGSEAFF. In nucleotides, the CDR3 is TGTGCCAGCAGCTTGGGGTCGACAGGGAGTGAAGCTTTCTTT.

V and J are TRBV7-2 and TRBJ2-1; D is unclear. Germline CDR1 is SGHTA and CDR2 is FQGNSA. Between the trimmed V and J ends, which lost 5 bases and 7 bases, there was a span of 15 bases. The CDR3 is made up of 14 amino acids. CDR3 coding DNA: TGTGCCAGCAGCCCTACCTACCCTGGGAATGAGCAGTTCTTC. It specifies CASSPTYPGNEQFF.

This clonotype was observed many times. The chain is built from TRBV7-2 and TRBJ2-1, with 16 positions matching TRBD2. Germline-derived CDR1 and CDR2 are SGHTA and FQGNSA. The V and J ends lost 0 bases and 8 bases, in that order; junction bases with no gene match: 4. The CDR3 is made up of 17 amino acids. CDR3 bases: TGTGCCAGCAGCTTAGCGGGACTAGCGGGAGGGCTTTATGAGCAGTTCTTC. Translated, it gives CASSLAGLAGGLYEQFF.

The V call is TRBV5-1, the J call TRBJ2-7; 9 nucleotides agree with TRBD1. Germline CDR1 SGHRS, CDR2 YFSETQ. The CDR3 sequence is 16 residues long. V trimming: 0 bases; J trimming: 2 bases; junction bases outside the gene matches: 6. The CDR3 reads CASSLAPGTGPYEQYF. DNA of the CDR3: TGCGCCAGCAGCTTGGCCCCCGGGACAGGGCCCTACGAGCAGTACTTC.

This clonotype was observed a few times. V and J are TRBV7-9 and TRBJ1-2, with unresolved D. Germline V gives CDR1 SEHNR, CDR2 FQNEAQ (reference sequence). V was trimmed by 6 bases and J by 4 bases, leaving 18 bases between them. There are 15 residues in the CDR3. The CDR3 spells CASSPGSIQTYGYTF. In nucleotides, the CDR3 is TGTGCCAGCAGTCCGGGATCCATTCAGACCTATGGCTACACCTTC.

The chain combines TRBV7-2 with TRBJ2-7; a weak D match, TRBD1 (6 bases). The CDR3 loop spans 14 amino acids. The V end was cut by 5 bases, the J end by 3 bases, with 14 bases between. Per the germline V gene, CDR1 is SGHTA and CDR2 is FQGNSA. CDR3 amino acids: CASSLLGGLYEQYF. CDR3 coding DNA: TGTGCCAGCAGCCTTCTTGGGGGCCTCTACGAGCAGTACTTC.

This clonotype was counted a few times. V and J are TRBV6-1 and TRBJ2-6, with TRBD1 matching 8 bases. Germline V CDR1 and CDR2: MNHNS, SASEGT. Trimming at V came to 5 bases and at J to 0 bases, leaving 3 bases not matched to a gene. The CDR3 is made up of 16 amino acids. CDR3 residues: CASSRQGYSGANVLTF. CDR3 nucleotide sequence: TGTGCCAGCAGTCGACAGGGGTACTCTGGGGCCAACGTCCTGACTTTC.

The chain is built from TRBV27 and TRBJ2-7, with a tentative D call TRBD1 (5 bases). The length of the CDR3 is 14 residues. Per germline, CDR1 MNHEY and CDR2 SMNVEV (reference sequence). The V gene lost 5 bases and the J gene lost 0 bases, with 11 bases spanning the gap. The CDR3 DNA follows: TGTGCCAGCAGTGACCTTCAGGGCTCCTACGAGCAGTACTTC. It codes for CASSDLQGSYEQYF.

The CDR3 DNA follows: TGTGCCAGCAACTTCTCTAGGGGTTTTGGTGAGCAGTTCTTC. This gives the protein CASNFSRGFGEQFF. The J gene is TRBJ2-1, the V gene TRBV7-2; TRBD1 might be the D (5 bases). The V and J ends lost 7 bases and 9 bases respectively, with 19 bases between them. This CDR3 has 14 residues. From germline, CDR1 is SGHTA and CDR2 FQGNSA.

The chain couples TRBV6-5 to TRBJ2-7, with 7 bases aligning to TRBD1. Germline V gives CDR1 MNHEY, CDR2 SVGAGI. CDR3 length: 15 amino acids. V shed 2 bases, J shed 3 bases, and the junction held 7 bases outside the gene matches. The CDR3 DNA follows: TGTGCCAGCAGTTACCAGACAGGGCACCGCTACGAGCAGTACTTC. This sequence encodes CASSYQTGHRYEQYF.

The chain joins TRBV12-3 or TRBV12-4 to TRBJ2-1; D perhaps matches TRBD2 (6 bases). This CDR3 has 15 amino acids. V was shortened by 3 bases and J by 4 bases, with 13 bases between the two germline ends. This CDR3 is CASSFLGTPYNEQFF. CDR3 DNA sequence: TGTGCCAGCAGTTTTCTCGGGACTCCTTACAATGAGCAGTTCTTC.

There are a few counts of this clonotype. The gene calls are TRBV7-9 and TRBJ2-7; 7 nucleotides align to TRBD1. V shed 5 bases and J 0 bases; nucleotides not matched to a gene: 4. The CDR3 runs 14 residues. From germline, CDR1 is SEHNR and CDR2 FQNEAQ (reference sequence). The CDR3 DNA is TGTGCCAGCAGCCCCGGACAGGACTCCTACGAGCAGTACTTC. Protein product: CASSPGQDSYEQYF. The full variable domain, in which reference TRBV7-9 and TRBJ2-7 provide the parts outside the CDR3, is DTGVSQNPRHKITKRGQNVTFRCDPISEHNRLYWYRQTLGQGPEFLTYFQNEAQLEKSRLLSDRFSAERPKGSFSTLEIQRTEQGDSAMYLCASSPGQDSYEQYFGPGTRLTVT.

The chain couples TRBV7-2 to TRBJ2-2; 12 bases map to TRBD1. The J segment lost 4 bases and the V segment lost 8 bases, leaving 14 bases of the junction unmatched. The CDR3 extends over 18 amino acids. Germline V lookup: CDR1 SGHTA, CDR2 FQGNSA. The CDR3 here is CASAKGWGQGARTGELFF. CDR3 DNA sequence: TGTGCCAGCGCTAAAGGTTGGGGACAGGGGGCTCGCACCGGGGAGCTGTTTTTT.